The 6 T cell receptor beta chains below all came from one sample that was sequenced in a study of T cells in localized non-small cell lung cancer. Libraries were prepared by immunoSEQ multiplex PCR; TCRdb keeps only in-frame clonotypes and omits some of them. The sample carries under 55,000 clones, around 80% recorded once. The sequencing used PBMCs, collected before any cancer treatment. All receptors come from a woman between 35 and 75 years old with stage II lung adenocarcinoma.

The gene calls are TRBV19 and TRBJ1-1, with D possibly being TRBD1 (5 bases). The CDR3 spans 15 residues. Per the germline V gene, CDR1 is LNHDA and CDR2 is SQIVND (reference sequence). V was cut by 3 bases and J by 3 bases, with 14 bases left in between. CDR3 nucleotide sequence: TGTGCCAGTAGTATGTACGGGGGAGGCGACACTGAAGCTTTCTTT. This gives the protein CASSMYGGGDTEAFF.

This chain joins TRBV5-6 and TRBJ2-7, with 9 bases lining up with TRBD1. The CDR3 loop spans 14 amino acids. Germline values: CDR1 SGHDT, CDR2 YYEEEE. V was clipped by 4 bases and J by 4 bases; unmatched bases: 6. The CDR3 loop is CASSLGTGFYEQYF. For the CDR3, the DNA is TGTGCCAGCAGCCTCGGGACAGGGTTTTACGAGCAGTACTTC.

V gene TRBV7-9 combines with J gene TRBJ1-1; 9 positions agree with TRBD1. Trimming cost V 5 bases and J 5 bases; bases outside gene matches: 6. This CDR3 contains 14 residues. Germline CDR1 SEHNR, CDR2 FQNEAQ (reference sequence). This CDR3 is CASSPWTGETEAFF. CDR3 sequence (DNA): TGTGCCAGCAGCCCTTGGACAGGGGAGACTGAAGCTTTCTTT.

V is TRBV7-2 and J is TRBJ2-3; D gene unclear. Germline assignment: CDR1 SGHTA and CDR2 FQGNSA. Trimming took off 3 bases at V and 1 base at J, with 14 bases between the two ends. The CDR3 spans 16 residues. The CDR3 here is CASSFRLTRGTDTQYF. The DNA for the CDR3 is TGTGCCAGCAGCTTTAGATTAACGAGAGGCACAGATACGCAGTATTTT.

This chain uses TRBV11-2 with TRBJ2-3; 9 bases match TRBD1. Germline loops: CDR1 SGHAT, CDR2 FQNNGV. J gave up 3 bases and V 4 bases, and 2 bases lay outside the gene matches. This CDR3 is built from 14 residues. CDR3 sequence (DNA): TGTGCCAGCAGCTGGGGACAGGGTACAGATACGCAGTATTTT. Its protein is CASSWGQGTDTQYF.

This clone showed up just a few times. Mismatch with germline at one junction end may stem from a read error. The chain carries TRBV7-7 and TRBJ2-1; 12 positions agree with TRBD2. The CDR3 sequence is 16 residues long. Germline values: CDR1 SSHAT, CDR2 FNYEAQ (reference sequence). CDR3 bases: TGTGCTAGCAGCGCATCTAGCGGGGGGGCCCGAAATGAGCAGTTCTTC. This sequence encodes CASSASSGGARNEQFF.